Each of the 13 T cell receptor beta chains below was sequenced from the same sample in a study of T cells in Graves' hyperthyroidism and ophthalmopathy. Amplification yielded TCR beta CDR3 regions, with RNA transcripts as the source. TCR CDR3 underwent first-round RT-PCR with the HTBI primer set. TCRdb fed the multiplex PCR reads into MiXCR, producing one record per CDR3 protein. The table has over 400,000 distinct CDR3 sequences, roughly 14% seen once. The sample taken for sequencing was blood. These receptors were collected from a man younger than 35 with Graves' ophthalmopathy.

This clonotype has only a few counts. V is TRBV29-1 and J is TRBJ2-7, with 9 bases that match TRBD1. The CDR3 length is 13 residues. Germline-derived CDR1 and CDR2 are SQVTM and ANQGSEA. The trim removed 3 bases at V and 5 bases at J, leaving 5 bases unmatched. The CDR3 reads CSVDGTGINEQYF. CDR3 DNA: TGCAGCGTTGACGGGACAGGGATCAACGAGCAGTACTTC.

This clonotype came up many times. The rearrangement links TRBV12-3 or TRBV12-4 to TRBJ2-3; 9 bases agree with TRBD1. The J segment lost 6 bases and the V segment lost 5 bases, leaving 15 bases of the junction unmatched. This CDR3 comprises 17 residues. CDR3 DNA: TGTGCCAGCAGTGATAACACCGGGACAGGGCAAGGGGATACGCAGTATTTT. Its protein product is CASSDNTGTGQGDTQYF.

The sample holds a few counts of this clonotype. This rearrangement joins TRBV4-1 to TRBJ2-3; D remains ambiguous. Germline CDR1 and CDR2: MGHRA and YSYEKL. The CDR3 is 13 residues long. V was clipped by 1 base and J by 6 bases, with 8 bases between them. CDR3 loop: CASSQGSRDTQYF. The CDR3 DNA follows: TGCGCCAGCAGCCAAGGGTCCCGGGATACGCAGTATTTT.

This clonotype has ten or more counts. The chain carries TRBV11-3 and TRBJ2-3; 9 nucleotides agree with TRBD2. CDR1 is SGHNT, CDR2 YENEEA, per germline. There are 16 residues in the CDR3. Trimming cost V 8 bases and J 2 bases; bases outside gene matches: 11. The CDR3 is CASASGASEDTDTQYF. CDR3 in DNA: TGTGCCAGCGCTAGCGGGGCTAGCGAGGACACAGATACGCAGTATTTT. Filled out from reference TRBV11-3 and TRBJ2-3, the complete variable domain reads EAGVVQSPRYKIIEKKQPVAFWCNPISGHNTLYWYLQNLGQGPELLIRYENEEAVDDSQLPKDRFSAERLKGVDSTLKIQPAELGDSAVYLCASASGASEDTDTQYFGPGTRLTVL.

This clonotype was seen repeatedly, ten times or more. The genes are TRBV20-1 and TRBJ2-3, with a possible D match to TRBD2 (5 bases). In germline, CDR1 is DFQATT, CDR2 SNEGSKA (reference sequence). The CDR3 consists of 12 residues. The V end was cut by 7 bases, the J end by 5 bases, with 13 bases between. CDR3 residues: CSGEGNQDTQYF. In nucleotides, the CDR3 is TGCAGTGGAGAGGGTAATCAAGATACGCAGTATTTT.

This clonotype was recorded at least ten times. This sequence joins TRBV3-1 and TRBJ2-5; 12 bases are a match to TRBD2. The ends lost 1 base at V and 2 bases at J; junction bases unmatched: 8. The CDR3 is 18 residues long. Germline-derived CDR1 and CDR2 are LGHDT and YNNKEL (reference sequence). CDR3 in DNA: TGTGCCAGCAGCCAAGGCGCCTCTAGCGGGGGGGATCAAGAGACCCAGTACTTC. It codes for CASSQGASSGGDQETQYF.

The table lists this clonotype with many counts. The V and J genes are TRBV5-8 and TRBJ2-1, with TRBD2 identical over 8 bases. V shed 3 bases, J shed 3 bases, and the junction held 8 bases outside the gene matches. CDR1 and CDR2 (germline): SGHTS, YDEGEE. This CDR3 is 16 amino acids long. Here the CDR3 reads CASSSQSGTSYNEQFF. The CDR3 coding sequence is TGTGCCAGCAGCTCACAATCCGGGACTAGCTACAATGAGCAGTTCTTC.

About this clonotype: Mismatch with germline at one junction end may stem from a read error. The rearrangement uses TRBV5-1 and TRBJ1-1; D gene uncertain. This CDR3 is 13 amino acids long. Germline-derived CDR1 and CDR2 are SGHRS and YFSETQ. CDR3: CASSLGVPTEALF. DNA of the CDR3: TGCGCCAGCAGCTTGGGGGTGCCCACTGAAGCTCTCTTT.

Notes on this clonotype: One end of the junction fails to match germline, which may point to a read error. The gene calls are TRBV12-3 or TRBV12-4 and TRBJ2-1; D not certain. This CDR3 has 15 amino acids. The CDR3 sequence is CAISPHWGKDNEQFF. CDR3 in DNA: TGTGCCATCAGTCCCCACTGGGGAAAAGACAATGAGCAGTTCTTC.

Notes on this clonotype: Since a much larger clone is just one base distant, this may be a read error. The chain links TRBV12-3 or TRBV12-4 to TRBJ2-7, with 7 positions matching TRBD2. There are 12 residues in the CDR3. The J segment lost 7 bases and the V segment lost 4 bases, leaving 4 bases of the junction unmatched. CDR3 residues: CASSSGGREQYF. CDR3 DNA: TGTGCCAGCAGTTCCGGGGGGAGGGAGCAGTACTTC.

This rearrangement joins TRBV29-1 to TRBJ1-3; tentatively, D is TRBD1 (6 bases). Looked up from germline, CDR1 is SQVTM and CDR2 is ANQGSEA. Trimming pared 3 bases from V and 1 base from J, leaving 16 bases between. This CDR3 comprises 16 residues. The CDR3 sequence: CSVDVRQAGSGNTIYF. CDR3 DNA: TGCAGCGTTGACGTACGACAGGCTGGTTCTGGAAACACCATATATTTT. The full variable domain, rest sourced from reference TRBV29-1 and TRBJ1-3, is SAVISQKPSRDICQRGTSLTIQCQVDSQVTMMFWYRQQPGQSLTLIATANQGSEATYESGFVIDKFPISRPNLTFSTLTVSNMSPEDSSIYLCSVDVRQAGSGNTIYFGEGSWLTVV.

The DNA of the CDR3 is TGTGCCAGTCGACCACGCGGGACAGGGGACCCCGGGTTGCGGGACGAGCAGTACTTC. Its protein product is CASRPRGTGDPGLRDEQYF. The chain couples TRBV27 to TRBJ2-7; 10 positions match TRBD1. Germline V gives CDR1 MNHEY, CDR2 SMNVEV (reference sequence). The trim removed 9 bases at V and 5 bases at J, leaving 25 bases unmatched. The CDR3 totals 19 residues.

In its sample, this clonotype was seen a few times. This CDR3 is CARRDRVVETQYF. Written as DNA, the CDR3 is TGTGCCAGACGGGACAGGGTCGTCGAGACCCAGTACTTC. The chain carries TRBV6-2 or TRBV6-3 and TRBJ2-5, with TRBD1 matching 9 bases. V lost 9 bases and J lost 5; bases outside the gene matches: 7. Germline V gives CDR1 MNHEY, CDR2 SVGEGT. CDR3 length: 13 amino acids.